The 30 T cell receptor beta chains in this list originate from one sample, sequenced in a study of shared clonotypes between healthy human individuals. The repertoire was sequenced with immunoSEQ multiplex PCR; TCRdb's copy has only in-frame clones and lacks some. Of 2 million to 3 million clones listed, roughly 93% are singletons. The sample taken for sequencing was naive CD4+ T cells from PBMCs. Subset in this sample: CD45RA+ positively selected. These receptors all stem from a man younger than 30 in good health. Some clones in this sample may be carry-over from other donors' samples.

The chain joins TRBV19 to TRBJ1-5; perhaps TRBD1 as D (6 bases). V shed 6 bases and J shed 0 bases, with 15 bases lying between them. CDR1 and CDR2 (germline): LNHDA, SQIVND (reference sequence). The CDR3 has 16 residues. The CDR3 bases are TGTGCCAGTAGCCCGATAGGACAGTATAGCAATCAGCCCCAGCATTTT. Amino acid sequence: CASSPIGQYSNQPQHF.

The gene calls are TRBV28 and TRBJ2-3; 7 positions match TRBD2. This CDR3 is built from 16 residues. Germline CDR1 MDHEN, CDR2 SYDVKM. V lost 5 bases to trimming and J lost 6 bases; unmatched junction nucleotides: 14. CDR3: CASSRRWGGRGDTQYF. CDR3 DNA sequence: TGTGCCAGCAGTCGCCGTTGGGGCGGGAGAGGGGATACGCAGTATTTT.

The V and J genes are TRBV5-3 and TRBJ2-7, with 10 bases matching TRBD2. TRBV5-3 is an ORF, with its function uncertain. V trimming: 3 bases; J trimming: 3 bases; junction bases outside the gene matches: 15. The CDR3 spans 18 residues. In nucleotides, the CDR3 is TGTGCCAGAAGCTCCTCCGACCAGCGGGAGGGCCCAATCTACGAGCAGTACTTC. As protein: CARSSSDQREGPIYEQYF.

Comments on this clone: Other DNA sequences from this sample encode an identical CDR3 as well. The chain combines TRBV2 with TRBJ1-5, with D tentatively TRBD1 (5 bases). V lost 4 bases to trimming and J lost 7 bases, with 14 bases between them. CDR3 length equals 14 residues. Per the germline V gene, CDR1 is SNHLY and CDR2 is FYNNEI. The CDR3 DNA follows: TGTGCCAGCAGTGGCACGGGGGGGGGACAGCCCCAGCATTTT. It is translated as CASSGTGGGQPQHF.

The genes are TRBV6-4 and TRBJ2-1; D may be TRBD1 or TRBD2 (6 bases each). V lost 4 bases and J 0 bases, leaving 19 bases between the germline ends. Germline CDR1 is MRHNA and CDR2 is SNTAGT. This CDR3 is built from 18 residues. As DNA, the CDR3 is TGTGCCAGCAGTGGACGTGGTGGGGGGCCGAGCTCCTACAATGAGCAGTTCTTC. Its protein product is CASSGRGGGPSSYNEQFF.

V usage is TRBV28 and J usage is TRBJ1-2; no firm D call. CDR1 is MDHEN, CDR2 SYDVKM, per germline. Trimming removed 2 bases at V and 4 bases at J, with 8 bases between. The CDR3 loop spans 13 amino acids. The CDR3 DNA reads TGTGCCAGCAGTTTACAGGTACTCTATGGCTACACCTTC. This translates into CASSLQVLYGYTF.

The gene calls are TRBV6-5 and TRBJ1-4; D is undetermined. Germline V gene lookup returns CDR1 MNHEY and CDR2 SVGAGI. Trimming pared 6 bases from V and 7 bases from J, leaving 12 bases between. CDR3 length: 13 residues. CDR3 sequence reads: CASSPVHLEKLFF. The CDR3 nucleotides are TGTGCCAGCAGCCCAGTCCATCTTGAAAAACTGTTTTTT.

Here the CDR3 DNA reads TGTGCCAGCAGCTTCCGGGACAGGGGGCTTCAGCCCCAGCATTTT. The encoded protein is CASSFRDRGLQPQHF. This chain joins TRBV7-3 and TRBJ1-5; 12 bases are a match to TRBD1. CDR1 and CDR2 from the germline V gene are SGHTA and FQGTGA. V lost 3 bases and J lost 6; bases outside the gene matches: 3. The CDR3 loop spans 15 amino acids.

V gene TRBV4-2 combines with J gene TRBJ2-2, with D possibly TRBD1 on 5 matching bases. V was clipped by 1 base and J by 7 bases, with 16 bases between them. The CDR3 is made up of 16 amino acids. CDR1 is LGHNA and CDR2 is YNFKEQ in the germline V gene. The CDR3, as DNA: TGTGCCAGCAGCCAAGTTTCAGGGCAAAGGGGCGGGGAGCTGTTTTTT. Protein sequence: CASSQVSGQRGGELFF.

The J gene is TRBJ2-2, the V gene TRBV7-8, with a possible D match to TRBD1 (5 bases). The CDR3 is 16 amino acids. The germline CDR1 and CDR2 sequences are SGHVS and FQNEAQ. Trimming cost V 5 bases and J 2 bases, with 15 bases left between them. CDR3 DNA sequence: TGTGCCAGCAGCCGACAGCTGATTCAAAACACCGGGGAGCTGTTTTTT. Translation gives CASSRQLIQNTGELFF.

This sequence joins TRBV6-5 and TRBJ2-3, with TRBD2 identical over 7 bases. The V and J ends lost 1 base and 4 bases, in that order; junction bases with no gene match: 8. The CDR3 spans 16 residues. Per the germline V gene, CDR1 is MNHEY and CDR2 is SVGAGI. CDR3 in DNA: TGTGCCAGCAGTTACTGGCGCGGGAGCATCTCAGATACGCAGTATTTT. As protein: CASSYWRGSISDTQYF.

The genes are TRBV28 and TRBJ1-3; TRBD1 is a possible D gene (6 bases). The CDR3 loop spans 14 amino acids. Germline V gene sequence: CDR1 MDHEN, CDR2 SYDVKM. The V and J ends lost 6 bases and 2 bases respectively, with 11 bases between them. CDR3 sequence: CASRPNRAGNTIYF. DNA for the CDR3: TGTGCCAGCAGGCCAAACAGGGCTGGAAACACCATATATTTT.

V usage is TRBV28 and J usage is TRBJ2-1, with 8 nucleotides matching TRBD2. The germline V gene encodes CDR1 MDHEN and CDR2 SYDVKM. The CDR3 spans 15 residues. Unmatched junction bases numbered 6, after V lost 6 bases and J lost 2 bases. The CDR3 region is CASRDFSGTYNEQFF. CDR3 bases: TGTGCCAGCAGGGATTTTAGCGGGACCTACAATGAGCAGTTCTTC.

This chain's CDR3 is CASSSRTEQFF. The CDR3 DNA reads TGTGCCAGCAGCTCTCGGACAGAGCAGTTCTTC. The rearrangement joins TRBV11-2 to TRBJ2-1; the D gene is possibly TRBD1 (5 bases). V lost 4 bases to trimming and J lost 10 bases, with 8 bases between them. This CDR3 is 11 amino acids long. Germline V lookup: CDR1 SGHAT, CDR2 FQNNGV.

The CDR3 nucleotides are TGCAGCGTGGGCTGGGGGGCCCAGTACTTC. Translated: CSVGWGAQYF. This chain links TRBV29-1 with TRBJ2-5; D is possibly TRBD2 (6 bases). Trimming stripped 6 bases from V and 9 bases from J, with 11 bases between. Germline V gene data show CDR1 as SQVTM and CDR2 as ANQGSEA. The CDR3 is made up of 10 amino acids. The full variable domain, completed using reference TRBV29-1 and TRBJ2-5, is SAVISQKPSRDICQRGTSLTIQCQVDSQVTMMFWYRQQPGQSLTLIATANQGSEATYESGFVIDKFPISRPNLTFSTLTVSNMSPEDSSIYLCSVGWGAQYFGPGTRLLVL.

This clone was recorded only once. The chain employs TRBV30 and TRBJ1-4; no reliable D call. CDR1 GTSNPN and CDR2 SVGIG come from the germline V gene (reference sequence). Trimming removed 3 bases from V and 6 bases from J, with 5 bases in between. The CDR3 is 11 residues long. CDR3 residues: CAWRSDEKLFF. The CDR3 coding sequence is TGTGCCTGGAGGTCTGATGAAAAACTGTTTTTT.

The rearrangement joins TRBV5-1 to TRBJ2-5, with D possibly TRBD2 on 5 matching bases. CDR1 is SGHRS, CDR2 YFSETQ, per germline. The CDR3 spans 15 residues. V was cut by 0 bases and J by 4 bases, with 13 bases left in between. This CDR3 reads CASSLDAGVTETQYF. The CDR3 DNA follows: TGCGCCAGCAGCTTGGACGCCGGGGTGACAGAGACCCAGTACTTC.

In DNA form, the CDR3 reads TGTGCCAGCAGCCAAGCCCACAGAAGCAACTCCTACAATGAGCAGTTCTTC. Its protein product is CASSQAHRSNSYNEQFF. This chain links TRBV4-2 with TRBJ2-1; D ambiguous. CDR1 LGHNA and CDR2 YNFKEQ come from the germline V gene. V lost 1 base and J lost 0, with 13 bases in between. The CDR3 length is 17 residues.

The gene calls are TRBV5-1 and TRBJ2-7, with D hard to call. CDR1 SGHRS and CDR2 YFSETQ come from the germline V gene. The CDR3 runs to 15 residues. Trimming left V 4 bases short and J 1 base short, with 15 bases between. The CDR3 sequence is CASSLLGHQSYEQYF. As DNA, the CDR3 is TGCGCCAGCAGCCTCCTAGGGCACCAATCCTACGAGCAGTACTTC.

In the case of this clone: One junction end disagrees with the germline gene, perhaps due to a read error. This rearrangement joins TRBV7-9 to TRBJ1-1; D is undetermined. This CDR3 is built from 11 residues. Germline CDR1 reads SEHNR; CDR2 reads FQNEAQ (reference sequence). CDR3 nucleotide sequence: TGTGCCGGCAGCCATTCCCGGGGTGCTTTCTTT. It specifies CAGSHSRGAFF.

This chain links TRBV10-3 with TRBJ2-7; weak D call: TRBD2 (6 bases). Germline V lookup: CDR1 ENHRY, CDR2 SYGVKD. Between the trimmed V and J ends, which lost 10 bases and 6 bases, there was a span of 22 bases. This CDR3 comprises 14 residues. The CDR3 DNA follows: TGTGCCACCACCCTCCGAAGGGCGGGGTCCGAGCAGTACTTC. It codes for CATTLRRAGSEQYF.

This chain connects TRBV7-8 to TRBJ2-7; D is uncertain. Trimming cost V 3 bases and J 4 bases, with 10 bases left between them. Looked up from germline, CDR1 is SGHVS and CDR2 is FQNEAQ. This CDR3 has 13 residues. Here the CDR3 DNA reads TGTGCCAGCAGCTTCGCTGACCGGTACGAGCAGTACTTC. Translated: CASSFADRYEQYF.

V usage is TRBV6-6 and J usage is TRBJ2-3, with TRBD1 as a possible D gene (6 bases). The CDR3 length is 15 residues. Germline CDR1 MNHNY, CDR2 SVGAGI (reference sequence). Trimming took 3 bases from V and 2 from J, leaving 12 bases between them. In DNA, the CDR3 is TGTGCCAGCAGTTATGGCAGGGGTCTCACAGATACGCAGTATTTT. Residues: CASSYGRGLTDTQYF.

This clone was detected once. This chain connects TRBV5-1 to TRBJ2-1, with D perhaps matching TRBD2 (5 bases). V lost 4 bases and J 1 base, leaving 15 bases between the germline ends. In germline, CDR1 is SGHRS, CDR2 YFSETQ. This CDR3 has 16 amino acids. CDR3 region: CASSPRGQISYNEQFF. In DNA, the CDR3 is TGCGCCAGCAGCCCCCGAGGGCAGATATCCTACAATGAGCAGTTCTTC.

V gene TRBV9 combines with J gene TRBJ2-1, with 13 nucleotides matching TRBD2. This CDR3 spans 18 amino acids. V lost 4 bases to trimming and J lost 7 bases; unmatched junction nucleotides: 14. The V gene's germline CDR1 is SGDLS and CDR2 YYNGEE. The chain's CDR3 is CASSPSTPGLAGENEQFF. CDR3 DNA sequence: TGTGCCAGCAGCCCTTCGACCCCTGGACTAGCGGGGGAAAATGAGCAGTTCTTC. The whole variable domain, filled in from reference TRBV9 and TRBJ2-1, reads DSGVTQTPKHLITATGQRVTLRCSPRSGDLSVYWYQQSLDQGLQFLIQYYNGEERAKGNILERFSAQQFPDLHSELNLSSLELGDSALYFCASSPSTPGLAGENEQFFGPGTRLTVL.

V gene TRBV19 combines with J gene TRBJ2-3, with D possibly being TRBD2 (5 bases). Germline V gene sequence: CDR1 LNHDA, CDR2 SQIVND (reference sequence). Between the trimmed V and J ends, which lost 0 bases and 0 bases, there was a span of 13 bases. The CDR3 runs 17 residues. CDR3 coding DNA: TGTGCCAGTAGTATAGATCGGGAAGCCGCTAGCACAGATACGCAGTATTTT. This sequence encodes CASSIDREAASTDTQYF.

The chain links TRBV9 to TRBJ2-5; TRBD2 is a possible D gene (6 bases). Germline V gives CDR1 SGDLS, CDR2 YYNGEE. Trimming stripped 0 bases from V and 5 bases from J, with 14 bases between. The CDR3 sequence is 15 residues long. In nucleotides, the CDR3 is TGTGCCAGCAGCGTAGGGCCTCTCCGGGGGGAGACCCAGTACTTC. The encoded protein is CASSVGPLRGETQYF.

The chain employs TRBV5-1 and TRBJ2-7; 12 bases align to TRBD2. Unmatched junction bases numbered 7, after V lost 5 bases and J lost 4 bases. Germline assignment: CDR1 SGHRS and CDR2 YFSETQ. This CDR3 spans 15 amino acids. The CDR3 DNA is TGCGCCAGCAGATCCGGACTAGCGGGACCTTACGAGCAGTACTTC. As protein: CASRSGLAGPYEQYF.

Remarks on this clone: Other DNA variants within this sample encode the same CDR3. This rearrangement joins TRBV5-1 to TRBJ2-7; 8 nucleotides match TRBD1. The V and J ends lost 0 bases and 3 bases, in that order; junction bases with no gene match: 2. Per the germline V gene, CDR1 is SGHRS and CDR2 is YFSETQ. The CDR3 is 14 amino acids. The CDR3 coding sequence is TGCGCCAGCAGCTTGGGTACAGGGGGCTACGAGCAGTACTTC. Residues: CASSLGTGGYEQYF.

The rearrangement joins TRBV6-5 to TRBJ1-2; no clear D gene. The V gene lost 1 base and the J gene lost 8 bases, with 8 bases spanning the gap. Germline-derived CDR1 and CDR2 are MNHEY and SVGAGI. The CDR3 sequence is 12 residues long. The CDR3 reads CASSYWPGGYTF. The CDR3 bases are TGTGCCAGCAGTTACTGGCCCGGCGGCTACACCTTC.